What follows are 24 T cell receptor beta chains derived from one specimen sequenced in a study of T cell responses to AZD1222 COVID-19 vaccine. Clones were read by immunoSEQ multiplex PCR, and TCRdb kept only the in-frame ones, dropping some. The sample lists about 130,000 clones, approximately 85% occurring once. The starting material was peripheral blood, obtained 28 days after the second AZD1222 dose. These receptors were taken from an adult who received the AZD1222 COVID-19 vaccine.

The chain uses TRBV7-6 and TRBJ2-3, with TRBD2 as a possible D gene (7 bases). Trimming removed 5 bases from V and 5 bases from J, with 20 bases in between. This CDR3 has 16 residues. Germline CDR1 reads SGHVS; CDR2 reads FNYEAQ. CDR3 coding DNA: TGTGCCAGCAGCCTGGGAGGGGGAGGTAGTGGAGATACGCAGTATTTT. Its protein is CASSLGGGGSGDTQYF.

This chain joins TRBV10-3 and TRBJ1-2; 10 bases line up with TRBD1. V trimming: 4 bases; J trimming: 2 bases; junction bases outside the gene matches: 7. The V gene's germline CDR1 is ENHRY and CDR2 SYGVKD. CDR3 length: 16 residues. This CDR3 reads CAISAATGGANYGYTF. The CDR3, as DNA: TGTGCCATCAGTGCCGCGACAGGGGGCGCAAACTATGGCTACACCTTC.

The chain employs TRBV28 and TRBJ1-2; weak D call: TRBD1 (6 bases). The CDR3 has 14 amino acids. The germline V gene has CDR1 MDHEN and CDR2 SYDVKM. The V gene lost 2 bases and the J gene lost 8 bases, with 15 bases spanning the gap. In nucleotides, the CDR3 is TGTGCCAGCAGTTTAGGACCGGGACACGCCGGCTACACCTTC. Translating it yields CASSLGPGHAGYTF.

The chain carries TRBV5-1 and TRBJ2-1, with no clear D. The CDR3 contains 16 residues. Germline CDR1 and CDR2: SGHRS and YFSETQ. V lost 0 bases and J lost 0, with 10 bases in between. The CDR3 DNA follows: TGCGCCAGCAGCTTGGTAGGCATCCCCTCCTACAATGAGCAGTTCTTC. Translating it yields CASSLVGIPSYNEQFF.

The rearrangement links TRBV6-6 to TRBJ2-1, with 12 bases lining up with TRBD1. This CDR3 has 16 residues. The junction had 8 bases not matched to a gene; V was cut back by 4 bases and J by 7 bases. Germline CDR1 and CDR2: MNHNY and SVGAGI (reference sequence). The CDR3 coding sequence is TGTGCCAGCAGTTCATGGGGGACAGGGGGCTTGAATGAGCAGTTCTTC. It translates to CASSSWGTGGLNEQFF.

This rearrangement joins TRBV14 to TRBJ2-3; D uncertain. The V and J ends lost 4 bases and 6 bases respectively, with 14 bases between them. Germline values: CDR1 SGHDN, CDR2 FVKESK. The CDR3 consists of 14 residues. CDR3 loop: CASSRLRFGDTQYF. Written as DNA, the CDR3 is TGTGCCAGCAGCCGCCTCCGGTTTGGGGATACGCAGTATTTT.

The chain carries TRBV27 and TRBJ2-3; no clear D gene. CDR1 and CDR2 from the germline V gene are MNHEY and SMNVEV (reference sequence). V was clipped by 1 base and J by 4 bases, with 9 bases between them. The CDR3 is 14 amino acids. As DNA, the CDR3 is TGTGCCAGCAGTTTATGGGGAACCCCAGATACGCAGTATTTT. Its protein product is CASSLWGTPDTQYF.

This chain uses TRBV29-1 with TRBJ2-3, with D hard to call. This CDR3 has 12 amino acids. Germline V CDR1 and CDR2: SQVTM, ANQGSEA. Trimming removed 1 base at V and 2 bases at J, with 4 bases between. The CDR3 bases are TGCAGCGTTGAAGCAGACACAGATACGCAGTATTTT. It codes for CSVEADTDTQYF.

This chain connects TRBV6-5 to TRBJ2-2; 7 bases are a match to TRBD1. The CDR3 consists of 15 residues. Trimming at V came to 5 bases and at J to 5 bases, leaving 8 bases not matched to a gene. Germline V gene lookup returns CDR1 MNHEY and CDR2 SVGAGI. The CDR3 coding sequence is TGTGCCAGCAGTCTCGGACAGGTTGTGACCGGGGAGCTGTTTTTT. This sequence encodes CASSLGQVVTGELFF.

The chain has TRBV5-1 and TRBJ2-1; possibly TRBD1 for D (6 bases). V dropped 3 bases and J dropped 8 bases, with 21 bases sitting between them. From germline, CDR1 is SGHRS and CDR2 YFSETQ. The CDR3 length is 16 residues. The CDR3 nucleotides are TGCGCCAGCAGCTCAGGGGAAGGACTGCTGCCCCATGAGCAGTTCTTC. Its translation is CASSSGEGLLPHEQFF.

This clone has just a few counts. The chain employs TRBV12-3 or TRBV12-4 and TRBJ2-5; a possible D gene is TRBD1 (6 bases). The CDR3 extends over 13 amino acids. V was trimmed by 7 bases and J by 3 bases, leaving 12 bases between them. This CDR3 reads CASTSDRKETQYF. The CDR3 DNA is TGTGCCAGCACCTCAGACAGGAAAGAGACCCAGTACTTC.

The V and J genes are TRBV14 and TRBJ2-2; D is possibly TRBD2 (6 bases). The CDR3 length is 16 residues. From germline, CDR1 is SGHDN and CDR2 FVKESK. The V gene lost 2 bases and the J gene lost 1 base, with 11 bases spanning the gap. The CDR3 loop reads CASSQYTGVNTGELFF. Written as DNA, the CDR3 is TGTGCCAGCAGCCAATATACGGGGGTGAACACCGGGGAGCTGTTTTTT.

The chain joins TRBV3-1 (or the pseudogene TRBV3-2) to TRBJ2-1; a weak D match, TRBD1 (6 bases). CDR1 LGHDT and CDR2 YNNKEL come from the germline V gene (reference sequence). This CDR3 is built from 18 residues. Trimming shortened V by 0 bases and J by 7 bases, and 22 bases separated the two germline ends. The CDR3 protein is CASSQEKVSRTAGNEQFF. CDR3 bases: TGTGCCAGCAGCCAAGAAAAAGTTTCGCGGACAGCAGGGAATGAGCAGTTCTTC.

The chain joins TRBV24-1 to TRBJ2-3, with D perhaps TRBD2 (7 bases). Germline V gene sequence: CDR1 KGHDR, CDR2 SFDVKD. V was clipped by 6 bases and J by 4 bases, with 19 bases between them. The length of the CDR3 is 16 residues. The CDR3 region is CATSNLGEGVADTQYF. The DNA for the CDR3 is TGTGCCACCAGTAACCTCGGGGAGGGGGTAGCAGATACGCAGTATTTT.

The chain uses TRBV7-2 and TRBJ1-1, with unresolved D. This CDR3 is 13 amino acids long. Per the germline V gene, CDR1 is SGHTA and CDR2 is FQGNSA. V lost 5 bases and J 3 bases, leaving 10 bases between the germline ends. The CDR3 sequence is CASSPQRDTEAFF. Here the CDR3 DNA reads TGTGCCAGCAGCCCCCAGAGGGACACTGAAGCTTTCTTT.

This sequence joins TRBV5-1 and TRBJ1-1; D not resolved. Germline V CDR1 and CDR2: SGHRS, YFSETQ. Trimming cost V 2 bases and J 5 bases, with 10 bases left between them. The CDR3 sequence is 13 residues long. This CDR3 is CASSFEGETEAFF. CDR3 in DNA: TGCGCCAGCAGCTTTGAAGGAGAAACTGAAGCTTTCTTT.

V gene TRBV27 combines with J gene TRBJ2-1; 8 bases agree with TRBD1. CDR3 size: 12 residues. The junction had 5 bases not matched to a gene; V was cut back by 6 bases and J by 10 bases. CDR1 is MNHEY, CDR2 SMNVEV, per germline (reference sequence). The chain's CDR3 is CASRQGVGEQFF. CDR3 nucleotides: TGTGCCAGCAGACAGGGGGTTGGGGAGCAGTTCTTC.

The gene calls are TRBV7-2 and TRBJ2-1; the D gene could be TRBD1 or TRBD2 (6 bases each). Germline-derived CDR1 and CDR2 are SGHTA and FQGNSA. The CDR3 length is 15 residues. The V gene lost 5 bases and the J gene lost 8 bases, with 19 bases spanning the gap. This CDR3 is CASSRGYRADHEQFF. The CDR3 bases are TGTGCCAGCAGCCGGGGGTACAGGGCAGACCATGAGCAGTTCTTC.

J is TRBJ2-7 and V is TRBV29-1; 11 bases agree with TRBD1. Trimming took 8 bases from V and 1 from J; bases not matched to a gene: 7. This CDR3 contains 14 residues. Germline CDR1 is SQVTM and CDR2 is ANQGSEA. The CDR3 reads CSHAGTGGSYEQYF. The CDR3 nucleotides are TGCAGCCATGCCGGGACAGGGGGATCCTACGAGCAGTACTTC.

CDR3 residues: CASSVGQGNTGELFF. CDR3 nucleotide sequence: TGTGCCAGCAGCGTGGGACAGGGAAACACCGGGGAGCTGTTTTTT. This chain links TRBV9 with TRBJ2-2, with 9 bases that match TRBD1. Germline V gene lookup returns CDR1 SGDLS and CDR2 YYNGEE. This CDR3 is built from 15 residues. Trimming cost V 2 bases and J 2 bases; bases outside gene matches: 1.

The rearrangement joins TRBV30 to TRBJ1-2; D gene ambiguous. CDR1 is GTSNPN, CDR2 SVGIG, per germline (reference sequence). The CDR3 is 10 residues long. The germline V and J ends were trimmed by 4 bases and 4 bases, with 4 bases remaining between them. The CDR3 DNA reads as TGTGCCTGGATTGGCTATGGCTACACCTTC. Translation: CAWIGYGYTF.

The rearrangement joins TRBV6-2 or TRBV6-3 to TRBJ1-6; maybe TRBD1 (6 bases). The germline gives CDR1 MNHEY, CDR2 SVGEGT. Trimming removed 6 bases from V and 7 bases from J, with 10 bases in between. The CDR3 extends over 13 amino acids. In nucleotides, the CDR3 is TGTGCCAGCAGCTCCCAGGGGAATTCACCCCTCCACTTT. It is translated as CASSSQGNSPLHF.

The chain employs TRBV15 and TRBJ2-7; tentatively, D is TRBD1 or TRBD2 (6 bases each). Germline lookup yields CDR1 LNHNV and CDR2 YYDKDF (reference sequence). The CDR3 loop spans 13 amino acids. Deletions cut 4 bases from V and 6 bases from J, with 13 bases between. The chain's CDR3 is CATSKWGASEQYF. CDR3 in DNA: TGTGCCACCAGCAAGTGGGGGGCGTCCGAGCAGTACTTC. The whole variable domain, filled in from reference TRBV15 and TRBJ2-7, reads DAMVIQNPRYQVTQFGKPVTLSCSQTLNHNVMYWYQQKSSQAPKLLFHYYDKDFNNEADTPDNFQSRRPNTSFCFLDIRSPGLGDTAMYLCATSKWGASEQYFGPGTRLTVT.

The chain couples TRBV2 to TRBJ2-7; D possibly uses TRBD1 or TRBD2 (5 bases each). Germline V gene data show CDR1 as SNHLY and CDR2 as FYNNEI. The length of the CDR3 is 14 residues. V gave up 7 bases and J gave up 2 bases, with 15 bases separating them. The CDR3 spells CASTSGTAPYEQYF. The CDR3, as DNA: TGTGCCAGCACCTCCGGGACGGCCCCCTACGAGCAGTACTTC.